The 19 T cell receptor beta chains below come from one sample, sequenced in a study of OX40 agonist ivuxolimab in advanced cancers. Profiling relied on immunoSEQ multiplex PCR, and the TCRdb table lists in-frame clones only, not all of them. The table has some 69,000 clones, about three quarters seen once; the top ten hold under 3%. Sample: CD4+ or CD8+ T cells sorted from blood, taken in a trial of the OX40 agonist ivuxolimab. These receptors were obtained from an adult with an advanced solid tumor such as melanoma, head and neck, liver or kidney cancer.

The rearrangement links TRBV4-1 to TRBJ2-2; D is possibly TRBD1 (5 bases). This CDR3 is built from 18 residues. CDR1 and CDR2 (germline): MGHRA, YSYEKL. V gave up 2 bases and J gave up 5 bases, with 21 bases separating them. As DNA, the CDR3 is TGCGCCAGCAGCCAACCGCCTGCGGCAGGGCTGGGGACCGGGGAGCTGTTTTTT. Translated, it gives CASSQPPAAGLGTGELFF.

This chain uses TRBV30 with TRBJ2-7; tentative D call: TRBD2 (6 bases). Trimming stripped 1 base from V and 4 bases from J, with 20 bases between. Germline CDR1 reads GTSNPN; CDR2 reads SVGIG (reference sequence). CDR3 length: 16 residues. The CDR3 coding sequence is TGTGCCTGGAGTGGCCCGCCGGGGGAGCGAGCATACGAGCAGTACTTC. Encoded protein: CAWSGPPGERAYEQYF.

The chain has TRBV10-1 and TRBJ2-5; TRBD2 matches at 9 bases. The CDR3 totals 14 residues. CDR1 WNHNN and CDR2 SYGVQD come from the germline V gene (reference sequence). The chain's CDR3 is CAQRGEGDQETQYF. CDR3 in DNA: TGCGCTCAGCGGGGGGAGGGGGACCAAGAGACCCAGTACTTC.

The J gene is TRBJ2-3, the V gene TRBV5-4, with D possibly being TRBD1 (6 bases). The V gene's germline CDR1 is SGHNT and CDR2 YYREEE (reference sequence). Trimming left V 3 bases short and J 2 bases short, with 13 bases between. The length of the CDR3 is 15 residues. Written as DNA, the CDR3 is TGTGCCAGCAGCTGGGATAGGGGGACCACAGATACGCAGTATTTT. Translated, it gives CASSWDRGTTDTQYF. The full variable domain, with the rest looked up from reference TRBV5-4 and TRBJ2-3, is ETGVTQSPTHLIKTRGQQVTLRCSSQSGHNTVSWYQQALGQGPQFIFQYYREEENGRGNFPPRFSGLQFPNYSSELNVNALELDDSALYLCASSWDRGTTDTQYFGPGTRLTVL.

The J gene is TRBJ1-1, the V gene TRBV23-1; the match to TRBD1 covers 7 bases. TRBV23-1 is classed as an ORF, of uncertain function. The CDR3 runs to 16 residues. The V gene end was trimmed by 0 bases and the J gene end by 2 bases; junction bases not matched to a gene: 6. This CDR3 is CASSQSEGGGNTEAFF. The DNA of the CDR3 is TGCGCCAGCAGTCAATCGGAAGGGGGCGGAAACACTGAAGCTTTCTTT.

V usage is TRBV5-1 and J usage is TRBJ1-2; the D is unclear. Germline V CDR1 and CDR2: SGHRS, YFSETQ. The CDR3 sequence is 12 residues long. Deletions cut 0 bases from V and 7 bases from J, with 7 bases between. This CDR3 is CASSLEIGGYTF. DNA of the CDR3: TGCGCCAGCAGCTTGGAGATAGGTGGCTACACCTTC.

The CDR3 loop is CASSLVQGNRETQYF. For the CDR3, the DNA is TGCGCCAGCAGCTTGGTCCAGGGGAATAGGGAGACCCAGTACTTC. V usage is TRBV5-1 and J usage is TRBJ2-5; maybe TRBD1 (6 bases). Trimming stripped 0 bases from V and 5 bases from J, with 14 bases between. Germline CDR1 reads SGHRS; CDR2 reads YFSETQ. The CDR3 sequence is 15 residues long.

The genes are TRBV6-5 and TRBJ2-7, with 7 bases that match TRBD1. Per germline, CDR1 MNHEY and CDR2 SVGAGI. The CDR3 totals 13 residues. V dropped 4 bases and J dropped 2; count of bases not matched to a gene: 2. CDR3 DNA sequence: TGTGCCAGCAGTTTGCAGGGGGCCTACGAGCAGTACTTC. The encoded protein is CASSLQGAYEQYF.

This chain uses TRBV6-5 with TRBJ1-1; D is uncertain. Germline assignment: CDR1 MNHEY and CDR2 SVGAGI. The V and J ends lost 7 bases and 0 bases respectively, with 15 bases between them. The CDR3 is 15 residues long. The CDR3 sequence: CASTPGYRMNTEAFF. DNA for the CDR3: TGTGCCAGCACTCCGGGATACCGCATGAACACTGAAGCTTTCTTT.

The J gene is TRBJ1-2, the V gene TRBV6-1, with D possibly TRBD1 on 5 matching bases. Germline CDR1 reads MNHNS; CDR2 reads SASEGT. The CDR3 is made up of 14 amino acids. Deletions cut 10 bases from V and 4 bases from J, with 19 bases between. CDR3 DNA: TGTGCCACTAGGGCTTCGACAGCCCTCTATGGCTACACCTTC. Protein product: CATRASTALYGYTF.

V usage is TRBV4-1 and J usage is TRBJ2-6; D is possibly TRBD1 or TRBD2 (7 bases each). The CDR3 totals 20 residues. CDR1 MGHRA and CDR2 YSYEKL come from the germline V gene. V dropped 1 base and J dropped 4 bases, with 23 bases sitting between them. The CDR3 protein is CASSQGSPGGRAPGANVLTF. In DNA, the CDR3 is TGCGCCAGCAGCCAAGGGAGCCCAGGGGGGAGGGCCCCCGGGGCCAACGTCCTGACTTTC.

This clone has more than one count but fewer than ten. This chain joins TRBV7-9 and TRBJ1-2; D perhaps matches TRBD1 (5 bases). The V gene lost 3 bases and the J gene lost 8 bases, with 16 bases spanning the gap. The CDR3 sequence is 14 residues long. CDR1 and CDR2 from the germline V gene are SEHNR and FQNEAQ (reference sequence). Here the CDR3 reads CASSLETALGGYTF. DNA of the CDR3: TGTGCCAGCAGCTTGGAGACAGCCCTTGGGGGCTACACCTTC.

V and J are TRBV5-1 and TRBJ1-3, with D tentatively TRBD1 (6 bases). Germline CDR1 SGHRS, CDR2 YFSETQ. The CDR3 loop spans 15 amino acids. The germline V and J ends were trimmed by 0 bases and 3 bases, with 10 bases remaining between them. The CDR3 region is CASSLEGGNGNTIYF. The CDR3 DNA reads as TGCGCCAGCAGCTTGGAAGGGGGAAATGGAAACACCATATATTTT.

The chain links TRBV6-1 to TRBJ1-2; TRBD1 is a possible D gene (6 bases). Trimming took 2 bases from V and 5 from J, leaving 15 bases between them. CDR3 length equals 15 residues. Germline CDR1 is MNHNS and CDR2 is SASEGT. The CDR3 sequence: CASSENEGGGYGYTF. The CDR3 nucleotides read TGTGCCAGCAGTGAAAACGAGGGGGGAGGATATGGCTACACCTTC.

V and J are TRBV5-6 and TRBJ2-5, with TRBD1 identical over 7 bases. The CDR3 runs to 15 residues. Unmatched junction bases numbered 10, after V lost 4 bases and J lost 4 bases. Germline CDR1 is SGHDT and CDR2 is YYEEEE. For the CDR3, the DNA is TGTGCCAGCAGCCCCGGGACAGCCCTAGTAGAGACCCAGTACTTC. Translation gives CASSPGTALVETQYF. The entire variable domain, with the rest obtained from reference TRBV5-6 and TRBJ2-5, is as follows: DAGVTQSPTHLIKTRGQQVTLRCSPKSGHDTVSWYQQALGQGPQFIFQYYEEEERQRGNFPDRFSGHQFPNYSSELNVNALLLGDSALYLCASSPGTALVETQYFGPGTRLLVL.

In this sample, this clone turned up a few times. This chain uses TRBV5-1 with TRBJ2-7, with D perhaps TRBD1 or TRBD2 (8 bases each). Trimming left V 4 bases short and J 4 bases short, with 18 bases between. CDR1 is SGHRS, CDR2 YFSETQ, per germline. The CDR3 length is 15 residues. This CDR3 is CASSAGQGGRYEQYF. The CDR3 bases are TGCGCCAGCAGCGCCGGACAGGGCGGGAGGTACGAGCAGTACTTC.

This chain connects TRBV27 to TRBJ2-7, with D hard to call. Trimming pared 5 bases from V and 6 bases from J, leaving 14 bases between. The CDR3 contains 13 residues. CDR1 is MNHEY and CDR2 is SMNVEV in the germline V gene (reference sequence). As DNA, the CDR3 is TGTGCCAGCAGTCCCTTCCGGCGTGGCGAGCAGTACTTC. It codes for CASSPFRRGEQYF.

This clone occurred once. This sequence joins TRBV4-1 and TRBJ2-5; no firm D call. The V end lost 0 bases, the J end lost 7 bases, and 12 bases lay between the germline ends. This CDR3 has 14 residues. Germline-derived CDR1 and CDR2 are MGHRA and YSYEKL. The DNA for the CDR3 is TGCGCCAGCAGCCAAGATAGGCTAGAAGGGACCCAGTACTTC. Its translation is CASSQDRLEGTQYF.

This clone was seen a single time. The rearrangement links TRBV19 to TRBJ1-2; 8 nucleotides agree with TRBD1. This CDR3 has 16 amino acids. Germline V gene data show CDR1 as LNHDA and CDR2 as SQIVND (reference sequence). The ends lost 4 bases at V and 4 bases at J; junction bases unmatched: 11. The CDR3 DNA reads as TGTGCCAGTAGTACCGGGGACAGGTTACGGGGCTATGGCTACACCTTC. Amino acid sequence: CASSTGDRLRGYGYTF.